Listed here are 18 T cell receptor beta chains from one sample, sequenced in a study of blood T cell repertoires in COVID-19. Repertoires were generated with immunoSEQ multiplex PCR, while TCRdb's copy carries only in-frame clones and drops some. The data show roughly 350,000 clones, about 90% seen once. Sequencing used peripheral blood. These receptors came from a woman in her seventies with COVID-19, enrolled during active disease.

The genes are TRBV28 and TRBJ2-7; 8 bases are a match to TRBD1. This CDR3 region has 14 residues. The trim removed 6 bases at V and 5 bases at J, leaving 9 bases unmatched. Germline V lookup: CDR1 MDHEN, CDR2 SYDVKM. DNA of the CDR3: TGTGCCAGCAGCTCGGCAGGGGGCTTGAACGAGCAGTACTTC. The encoded protein is CASSSAGGLNEQYF.

This clone was picked up a small number of times. The chain employs TRBV19 and TRBJ2-1; 9 positions match TRBD1. V shed 5 bases, J shed 4 bases, and the junction held 9 bases outside the gene matches. The CDR3 is made up of 16 amino acids. Germline lookup yields CDR1 LNHDA and CDR2 SQIVND (reference sequence). The CDR3 DNA reads TGTGCCAGTAGTGCGGCCGGGACAGGGAGGTACAATGAGCAGTTCTTC. Translated: CASSAAGTGRYNEQFF.

The J gene is TRBJ2-1, the V gene TRBV24-1; a possible D gene is TRBD1 (5 bases). The CDR3 has 11 residues. Germline V gives CDR1 KGHDR, CDR2 SFDVKD. The V gene lost 6 bases and the J gene lost 8 bases, with 7 bases spanning the gap. The CDR3 reads CATSSGYEQFF. The CDR3 DNA sequence: TGTGCCACCAGTTCAGGGTATGAGCAGTTCTTC.

The sample holds one count of this clone. The rearrangement joins TRBV9 to TRBJ1-2; 11 nucleotides agree with TRBD1. CDR3 size: 15 residues. V shed 7 bases and J 5 bases; nucleotides not matched to a gene: 10. CDR1 and CDR2 from the germline V gene are SGDLS and YYNGEE. In nucleotides, the CDR3 is TGTGCCAGCCCCAGAGGGGACAGGGGGAGGTATGGCTACACCTTC. As protein: CASPRGDRGRYGYTF.

DNA of the CDR3: TGTGCCAGCAGCTTAACCGGGGGGGCCGCCTACAATGAGCAGTTCTTC. This gives the protein CASSLTGGAAYNEQFF. This sequence joins TRBV7-3 and TRBJ2-1; 8 bases map to TRBD2. Trimming cost V 0 bases and J 2 bases; bases outside gene matches: 3. Germline V gives CDR1 SGHTA, CDR2 FQGTGA. There are 16 residues in the CDR3.

The chain joins TRBV7-2 to TRBJ1-2; a possible D gene is TRBD1 (6 bases). V dropped 6 bases and J dropped 0 bases, with 17 bases sitting between them. Germline CDR1 is SGHTA and CDR2 is FQGNSA. The CDR3 runs 16 residues. In DNA form, the CDR3 reads TGTGCCAGCAGAGTACAGGACAGCCCAGCTAACTATGGCTACACCTTC. Protein sequence: CASRVQDSPANYGYTF. Combining the CDR3 with reference TRBV7-2 and TRBJ1-2 gives the whole variable domain GAGVSQSPSNKVTEKGKDVELRCDPISGHTALYWYRQSLGQGLEFLIYFQGNSAPDKSGLPSDRFSAERTGGSVSTLTIQRTQQEDSAVYLCASRVQDSPANYGYTFGSGTRLTVV.

The chain couples TRBV3-1 (or the pseudogene TRBV3-2) to TRBJ2-7; 7 bases are shared with TRBD2. The CDR3 totals 16 residues. V was clipped by 1 base and J by 3 bases; unmatched bases: 9. Germline values: CDR1 LGHDT, CDR2 YNNKEL (reference sequence). The CDR3 is CASSQVLAGVYYEQYF. DNA for the CDR3: TGTGCCAGCAGCCAAGTCCTGGCGGGGGTCTACTACGAGCAGTACTTC.

V is TRBV3-1 (or the pseudogene TRBV3-2) and J is TRBJ1-4, with no clear D. V shed 4 bases and J shed 7 bases, with 7 bases lying between them. Germline CDR1 and CDR2: LGHDT and YNNKEL (reference sequence). CDR3 length: 12 residues. The CDR3 spells CASSLPGEKLFF. In nucleotides, the CDR3 is TGTGCCAGCAGCCTCCCGGGTGAAAAACTGTTTTTT.

The rearrangement links TRBV3-1 (or the pseudogene TRBV3-2) to TRBJ2-3; 7 bases are shared with TRBD2. CDR1 and CDR2 from the germline V gene are LGHDT and YNNKEL (reference sequence). The CDR3 consists of 15 residues. Trimming at V came to 4 bases and at J to 2 bases, leaving 6 bases not matched to a gene. The CDR3 loop is CASSLGLGATDTQYF. The CDR3 coding sequence is TGTGCCAGCAGCCTTGGACTAGGGGCCACAGATACGCAGTATTTT.

The genes are TRBV4-1 and TRBJ1-2, with D perhaps TRBD1 (6 bases). The germline CDR1 and CDR2 sequences are MGHRA and YSYEKL. Trimming shortened V by 2 bases and J by 6 bases, and 16 bases separated the two germline ends. The CDR3 has 15 residues. The CDR3 bases are TGCGCCAGCAGCCAACCAACCGGGGGGGCGCATGGCTACACCTTC. Protein: CASSQPTGGAHGYTF.

The chain is built from TRBV19 and TRBJ1-3, with TRBD1 matching over 7 bases. Germline V gene sequence: CDR1 LNHDA, CDR2 SQIVND (reference sequence). V dropped 6 bases and J dropped 2; count of bases not matched to a gene: 10. The CDR3 length is 16 residues. In DNA, the CDR3 is TGTGCCAGTAGCTTCCCGCAGGGGGAGACTGGAAACACCATATATTTT. Its protein product is CASSFPQGETGNTIYF.

V and J are TRBV11-2 and TRBJ2-4; TRBD1 matches at 9 bases. Trimming removed 5 bases from V and 3 bases from J; junction bases left unmatched: 5. The length of the CDR3 is 15 residues. The germline V gene encodes CDR1 SGHAT and CDR2 FQNNGV. CDR3 sequence: CASSGDRVVKNIQYF. CDR3 bases: TGTGCCAGCAGCGGGGACAGGGTCGTCAAAAACATTCAGTACTTC.

The genes are TRBV5-1 and TRBJ2-1; TRBD2 aligns across 9 bases. Trimming at V came to 4 bases and at J to 4 bases, leaving 9 bases not matched to a gene. The CDR3 is 16 amino acids. The germline V gene has CDR1 SGHRS and CDR2 YFSETQ. The chain's CDR3 is CASSPLAGESYNEQFF. The DNA of the CDR3 is TGCGCCAGCAGCCCGTTAGCGGGGGAATCTTACAATGAGCAGTTCTTC.

The chain couples TRBV11-2 to TRBJ2-5, with D maybe TRBD1 (6 bases). Germline loops: CDR1 SGHAT, CDR2 FQNNGV. V was clipped by 1 base and J by 5 bases, with 14 bases between them. The CDR3 is 15 residues long. CDR3: CASSLGGQGSETQYF. The CDR3 bases are TGTGCCAGCAGCTTAGGGGGTCAGGGGAGCGAGACCCAGTACTTC.

The chain recombines TRBV7-9 with TRBJ1-1; D is unresolved. Germline CDR1 reads SEHNR; CDR2 reads FQNEAQ (reference sequence). The V end lost 6 bases, the J end lost 11 bases, and 19 bases lay between the germline ends. The CDR3 has 13 amino acids. CDR3 in DNA: TGTGCCAGCAGTTTGGACTCCAATGGGGAGGCTTTCTTT. It is translated as CASSLDSNGEAFF.

The chain employs TRBV6-5 and TRBJ1-1; D is unclear. Trimming left V 6 bases short and J 4 bases short, with 15 bases between. The CDR3 runs to 14 residues. The germline CDR1 and CDR2 sequences are MNHEY and SVGAGI. The CDR3 loop reads CASRKREPGTEAFF. In nucleotides, the CDR3 is TGTGCCAGCAGAAAGCGGGAACCTGGCACTGAAGCTTTCTTT.

The CDR3 loop reads CATSDLGGNSYNEQFF. For the CDR3, the DNA is TGTGCCACCAGTGATTTGGGGGGGAACTCCTACAATGAGCAGTTCTTC. The chain links TRBV24-1 to TRBJ2-1, with D possibly being TRBD2 (6 bases). The CDR3 runs to 16 residues. Trimming pared 0 bases from V and 0 bases from J, leaving 8 bases between. CDR1 is KGHDR, CDR2 SFDVKD, per germline.

The J gene is TRBJ2-3, the V gene TRBV4-2; 11 bases line up with TRBD2. J was trimmed by 1 base and V by 5 bases; bases with no gene match: 2. This CDR3 comprises 15 residues. Germline V CDR1 and CDR2: LGHNA, YNFKEQ. CDR3 amino acids: CASSSTSGGTDTQYF. CDR3 DNA: TGTGCCAGCAGCTCGACTAGCGGGGGCACAGATACGCAGTATTTT.